This T cell receptor beta chain stems from a study of cytomegalovirus exposure and HLA in healthy donors (dated by TCRdb to the late 2010s). Study-level background: A later analysis indicated that the roughly 130 validation repertoires were generated on the platform also employed for the approximately 670 repertoires of the first cohort. The study aimed to test whether cataloging public T cell receptors could reveal signatures of past pathogen exposure. Besides the first cohort of roughly 700 subjects, a separate validation cohort made up of 120 different subjects was used. High-throughput TCR immunosequencing, statistical association of individual TCRs with disease status, and machine learning were combined to predict cytomegalovirus infection status. General findings and caveats noted by the study authors: In vitro tests confirmed that a few of the cytomegalovirus-associated TCR beta chains recognize cytomegalovirus antigens. Subsequent analysis determined that TCRs grouped into clusters in the first cohort also showed a tendency toward co-occurrence across the roughly 120 validation repertoires, and approximately 93% of cluster scores exceeded 0. A later analysis lacked HLA typing for the validation cohort, so it scored co-occurrence in that cohort across all 120 or so repertoires. A total of fewer than 200 TCR beta chains were listed by the study as associated with cytomegalovirus. In both the original and validation cohorts, the classifier was reported to diagnose cytomegalovirus status with high specificity and sensitivity. Most TCR sequences were seen in very few donors, while some public TCRs were found in many individuals. The authors suggested that the approach could potentially be generalized to other disease states and immunological phenotypes.

The protocol used for the library was the immunoSEQ multiplex PCR assay. In the authors' own workflow: To diagnose cytomegalovirus status from the catalog of TCR beta chain sequences, a statistical classification framework was built. The table comes from immuneACCESS by way of TCRdb, which keeps in-frame sequences with V and J called. Part of the clones is missing from these tables; in studies checked, under half for an unresolved V gene and the rest for unknown reasons. For V, J and clone size, that table is used; D and trimming come from the DNA. The sample includes fewer than 55,000 clones, with around nine tenths observed a single time. The ten largest clones represent about 1.5% of the sample. About this clone itself: The antigen it binds to is not known. There are no base qualities to consult, and no much larger clone falls within one base.

The donors belonged to the validation cohort of approximately 130 subjects, which was separate from the roughly 700-subject first cohort. V is pared back by 3 bases and J by 1 base, with 12 bases lying between the germline termini. According to the germline V gene, CDR1 reads MNHNS and CDR2 reads SASEGT. CDR3 length: 16 amino acids, cysteine to phenylalanine. Only CDR3 DNA is held: 48 bases, read in frame from base 1. Source material: PBMCs. The chain uses TRBV6-1 and TRBJ2-2; tentative D gene TRBD1, with 7 bases matching. This TCR was recovered from a man aged 18 to 30 in good health and CMV-seronegative. The CDR3 is CASSDRQGGNTGELFF. The nucleotide sequence reads as follows: TGTGCCAGCAGTGATAGACAGGGAGGGAACACCGGGGAGCTGTTTTTT.